The text below deals with one TCR beta chain. This entry comes from a study of blood T cell repertoires in COVID-19. Original processing methods: From reference gene primer amplification, estimates of nucleated cell counts were derived. Clones were sequenced by immunoSEQ multiplex PCR, and TCRdb holds only the in-frame ones, with some missing. V and J calls and clone size are those listed in that table; D and trimming were worked out from the DNA. The sample has 200,000 or so clones, roughly 85% seen once. From germline, CDR1 is LGHNA and CDR2 YNFKEQ. Trimming at V came to 4 bases and at J to 5 bases, leaving 5 bases not matched to a gene. The CDR3 extends over 14 amino acids.

The TCR sequence derives from a young woman with acute or convalescent COVID-19. The sequenced material came from peripheral blood. The chain joins TRBV4-2 to TRBJ2-3, with 8 nucleotides matching TRBD2. The CDR3 region has the DNA TGTGCCAGCAGCCTACGGGGGGGCGGAGATACGCAGTATTTT. It translates to CASSLRGGGDTQYF.